Listed below are T cell receptor beta chains from one sample, sequenced in a study of metastatic and nonmetastatic thyroid tumors. MiXCR re-clonotyped the PCR reads for TCRdb. The sample carries fewer than 30,000 clones, 16% recorded once. The sample was blood. These receptors all come from a female donor with papillary thyroid cancer or a benign thyroid nodule (not recorded which). Some clones in this sample may be carry-over from other donors' samples. The CDR3 runs from the conserved cysteine through the conserved F or W. D genes are given only for firm matches. Size is omitted from some rows. Given values are once, few, many or a class for expanded clones.

size: -; D: -; J: TRBJ2-3; V: TRBV7-2; CDR3: CASSLAGGSTDTQYF; DNA: TGTGCCAGCAGCTTAGCGGGGGGATCCACAGATACGCAGTATTTT
size: many; D: TRBD2; J: TRBJ2-7; V: TRBV2; CDR3: CASRGGMTLYEQYF; DNA: TGTGCCTCACGGGGGGGAATGACGCTTTACGAGCAGTACTTC
size: -; D: TRBD2; J: TRBJ2-1; V: TRBV11-1; CDR3: CASSRGTSGWYNEQFF; DNA: TGTGCCAGCAGCCGAGGGACTAGCGGGTGGTACAATGAGCAGTTCTTC
size: many; D: -; J: TRBJ1-4; V: TRBV3-1; CDR3: CASSLILVRGDEKLFF; DNA: TGTGCCAGCAGCCTTATACTCGTGAGGGGGGATGAAAAACTGTTTTTT
size: -; D: TRBD2; J: TRBJ2-1; V: TRBV5-1; CDR3: CASSQDFAGDNDQFF; DNA: TGCGCCAGCAGCCAAGACTTTGCGGGAGACAATGATCAGTTCTTC
size: medium-sized; D: -; J: TRBJ2-6; V: TRBV6-6; CDR3: CASSYGLFSGANVLTF; DNA: TGTGCCAGCAGTTACGGACTGTTCTCTGGGGCCAACGTCCTGACTTTC
size: many; D: TRBD1; J: TRBJ2-7; V: TRBV28; CDR3: CASSNRDRGPYEQYF; DNA: TGTGCCAGCAGTAACCGGGACAGGGGGCCGTACGAGCAGTACTTC
size: many; D: -; J: TRBJ1-1; V: TRBV28; CDR3: CASSLAQENTEAFF; DNA: TGTGCCAGCAGTTTGGCACAGGAGAACACTGAAGCTTTCTTT
size: -; D: TRBD2; J: TRBJ2-2; V: TRBV4-1; CDR3: CASSRVPGLAGGTGELFF; DNA: TGCGCCAGCAGCCGGGTTCCGGGACTAGCGGGAGGGACCGGGGAGCTGTTTTTT
size: -; D: TRBD1; J: TRBJ2-7; V: TRBV5-6; CDR3: CSSSLETQGSSDEQYF; DNA: TGTTCCAGCAGCTTGGAGACACAGGGGAGCTCCGACGAGCAGTACTTC
size: medium-sized; D: TRBD2; J: TRBJ2-1; V: TRBV7-2; CDR3: CASSSRLAGGDEQFF; DNA: TGTGCCAGCAGCTCCCGACTAGCGGGAGGCGATGAGCAGTTCTTC
size: -; D: -; J: TRBJ1-5; V: TRBV12-5; CDR3: CASALSGRDSNQPQHF; DNA: TGTGCTAGTGCCCTTTCGGGGCGAGATAGCAATCAGCCCCAGCATTTT
size: few; D: -; J: TRBJ2-4; V: TRBV25-1; CDR3: CASTGGNIQYF; DNA: TGTGCCAGCACAGGAGGGAACATTCAGTACTTC
size: many; D: -; J: TRBJ2-6; V: TRBV10-2; CDR3: CASSVRASGANVLTF; DNA: TGCGCCAGCAGTGTCAGAGCCTCTGGGGCCAACGTCCTGACTTTC
size: many; D: -; J: TRBJ2-7; V: TRBV3-1; CDR3: CASSQAGVYYEQYF; DNA: TGTGCCAGCAGCCAAGCTGGTGTTTACTACGAGCAGTACTTC
size: few; D: -; J: TRBJ1-1; V: TRBV28; CDR3: CASSSFEPWGTEAFF; DNA: TGTGCCAGCAGTTCCTTTGAACCATGGGGCACCGAAGCTTTCTTT
size: -; D: TRBD2; J: TRBJ2-2; V: TRBV30; CDR3: CAGTELAGTSRRDTGELFF; DNA: TGTGCCGGAACAGAGTTGGCCGGGACTAGCCGGAGGGACACCGGGGAGCTGTTTTTT
size: many; D: TRBD1; J: TRBJ2-1; V: TRBV2; CDR3: CASNTGTGFNEQFF; DNA: TGTGCCAGCAATACCGGGACAGGGTTTAATGAGCAGTTCTTC
size: many; D: -; J: TRBJ2-5; V: TRBV18; CDR3: CASSPGQQETQYF; DNA: TGTGCCAGCTCACCGGGGCAGCAAGAGACCCAGTACTTC
size: many; D: -; J: TRBJ1-2; V: TRBV7-9; CDR3: CASSLGVYGYTF; DNA: TGTGCCAGCAGCTTAGGAGTCTATGGCTACACCTTC
size: many; D: TRBD1; J: TRBJ1-5; V: TRBV20-1; CDR3: CSAPWTGTNQPQHF; DNA: TGCAGTGCCCCTTGGACAGGGACCAATCAGCCCCAGCATTTT
size: few; D: TRBD1; J: TRBJ1-1; V: TRBV10-3; CDR3: CAISEPGQGVAEAFF; DNA: TGTGCCATCAGTGAGCCGGGACAGGGGGTGGCTGAAGCTTTCTTT
size: many; D: TRBD1; J: TRBJ1-5; V: TRBV19; CDR3: CASRGIFSNQPQHF; DNA: TGTGCCTCCAGGGGGATTTTTAGCAATCAGCCCCAGCATTTT
size: many; D: -; J: TRBJ1-1; V: TRBV20-1; CDR3: CSARLLLSNTEAFF; DNA: TGCAGTGCTAGACTGCTCTTATCGAACACTGAAGCTTTCTTT
size: many; D: -; J: TRBJ1-6; V: TRBV7-3; CDR3: CASSLSGSNSPLHF; DNA: TGTGCCAGCAGCTTGTCAGGGTCGAATTCACCCCTCCACTTT
size: medium-sized; D: TRBD1; J: TRBJ1-2; V: TRBV6-1; CDR3: CASRSPGTGHYGYTF; DNA: TGTGCCAGCAGAAGTCCCGGGACAGGGCACTATGGCTACACCTTC
size: many; D: -; J: TRBJ1-3; V: TRBV7-2; CDR3: CASSLEDTSGNTIYF; DNA: TGTGCCAGCAGCTTAGAGGACACCTCTGGAAACACCATATATTTT
size: medium-sized; D: TRBD1; J: TRBJ1-6; V: TRBV2; CDR3: CASSELGQNSPLHF; DNA: TGTGCCAGCAGTGAACTGGGACAGAATTCACCCCTCCACTTT
size: few; D: -; J: TRBJ1-5; V: TRBV27; CDR3: CASSLTGGRNGNQPQHF; DNA: TGTGCCAGCAGTTTGACGGGGGGGAGGAATGGCAATCAGCCCCAGCATTTT
size: many; D: TRBD1; J: TRBJ1-4; V: TRBV2; CDR3: CASQVDRVDEKLFF; DNA: TGTGCCAGCCAAGTTGACAGGGTGGATGAAAAACTGTTTTTT
size: many; D: TRBD2; J: TRBJ2-1; V: TRBV19; CDR3: CAPAGRRGYNEQFF; DNA: TGTGCCCCCGCGGGAAGGCGGGGGTACAATGAGCAGTTCTTC
size: many; D: TRBD1; J: TRBJ1-6; V: TRBV20-1; CDR3: CSARTGTAFNSPLHF; DNA: TGCAGTGCTAGAACGGGGACAGCATTTAATTCACCCCTCCACTTT
size: few; D: -; J: TRBJ1-2; V: TRBV4-3; CDR3: CASSQEIQGSYGYTF; DNA: TGCGCCAGCAGCCAAGAGATCCAGGGATCTTATGGCTACACCTTC
size: -; D: -; J: TRBJ2-5; V: TRBV10-1; CDR3: CASSDGTQETQYF; DNA: TGCGCCAGCAGTGACGGCACCCAAGAGACCCAGTACTTC
size: many; D: -; J: TRBJ2-3; V: TRBV28; CDR3: CASSRLALGTDTQYF; DNA: TGTGCCAGCAGCAGGCTAGCCCTAGGCACAGATACGCAGTATTTT
size: -; D: -; J: TRBJ2-4; V: TRBV18; CDR3: CASSPPTTLAKNIQYF; DNA: TGTGCCAGCTCACCACCGACCACCTTAGCCAAAAACATTCAGTACTTC
size: many; D: -; J: TRBJ2-6; V: TRBV18; CDR3: CASSLKTGGANVLTF; DNA: TGTGCCAGCTCACTTAAGACAGGCGGGGCCAACGTCCTGACTTTC
size: many; D: -; J: TRBJ2-5; V: TRBV6-1; CDR3: CASSPTGIETQYF; DNA: TGTGCCAGCAGTCCTACAGGGATTGAGACCCAGTACTTC
size: many; D: TRBD1; J: TRBJ1-2; V: TRBV6-1; CDR3: CASTRTGSGYTF; DNA: TGTGCCAGCACAAGGACAGGGAGCGGCTACACCTTC
size: few; D: -; J: TRBJ2-3; V: TRBV6-6; CDR3: CASSYPPWGGHTDTQYF; DNA: TGTGCCAGCAGTTACCCACCGTGGGGGGGGCACACAGATACGCAGTATTTT
size: many; D: -; J: TRBJ1-5; V: TRBV28; CDR3: CASSLGQPTGYQPQHF; DNA: TGTGCCAGCAGTCTCGGACAGCCAACGGGTTATCAGCCCCAGCATTTT
size: -; D: -; J: TRBJ2-1; V: TRBV7-9; CDR3: CASGTTMNEQFF; DNA: TGTGCCAGCGGGACGACAATGAATGAGCAGTTCTTC
size: few; D: -; J: TRBJ2-1; V: TRBV20-1; CDR3: CSASEGQGNEQFF; DNA: TGCAGTGCTAGTGAGGGGCAGGGGAATGAGCAGTTCTTC
size: many; D: -; J: TRBJ2-7; V: TRBV5-1; CDR3: CASSLFPSYEQYF; DNA: TGCGCCAGCAGCTTGTTCCCTAGCTACGAGCAGTACTTC
size: many; D: -; J: TRBJ2-2; V: TRBV11-1; CDR3: CASSIRGGTNTGELFF; DNA: TGTGCCAGCAGCATAAGAGGGGGTACGAACACCGGGGAGCTGTTTTTT